This T cell receptor beta chain was captured by sequencing in a study of T-cell reconstitution after alpha-beta-depleted transplantation in children. Unique molecular identifiers were built into the TCRbeta library. TCRdb reanalysed the PCR reads using MiXCR and keeps one entry per CDR3 protein. The table shows around 600,000 distinct CDR3 sequences, with roughly 17% occurring only once. With V trimmed by 2 bases and J by 0 bases, 7 bases remained unmatched. The CDR3 has 17 residues. Per germline, CDR1 MDHEN and CDR2 SYDVKM. Sample: PBMCs from the stem cell graft donor, taken from the stem cell graft. This receptor was identified in a human donor who donated a stem cell graft to a child with acute myeloid leukemia. The chain links TRBV28 to TRBJ2-5; 9 bases map to TRBD1. The CDR3 nucleotides read TGTGCCAGCAGTTTACCCCGACAGGGGGTGAACCAAGAGACCCAGTACTTC. Translated, it gives CASSLPRQGVNQETQYF. The full variable domain, rest sourced from reference TRBV28 and TRBJ2-5, is DVKVTQSSRYLVKRTGEKVFLECVQDMDHENMFWYRQDPGLGLRLIYFSYDVKMKEKGDIPEGYSVSREKKERFSLILESASTNQTSMYLCASSLPRQGVNQETQYFGPGTRLLVL.